The next 9 T cell receptor beta chains were all read from a single sample in a study of T cell responses to AZD1222 COVID-19 vaccine. The table came from immunoSEQ multiplex PCR; TCRdb's copy has only in-frame clones and leaves some out. This sample has some 150,000 clones; approximately 91% occur once, and the top ten carry under 7%. The sample consisted of peripheral blood, taken 28 days after the second dose of the MenACWY control vaccine. These receptors came from an adult who received the MenACWY meningococcal vaccine as a control.

This clone appeared once. The chain has TRBV12-5 and TRBJ2-1; perhaps TRBD2 as D (6 bases). The CDR3 contains 15 residues. The germline V gene encodes CDR1 LGHNT and CDR2 FRNRAP. V lost 7 bases to trimming and J lost 0 bases, with 13 bases between them. CDR3 loop: CASAPRGSSYNEQFF. Here the CDR3 DNA reads TGTGCTAGTGCCCCTCGGGGGAGCTCCTACAATGAGCAGTTCTTC.

In this sample, this clone turned up once. The chain has TRBV6-5 and TRBJ1-1, with a tentative D call TRBD1 (5 bases). CDR1 and CDR2 (germline): MNHEY, SVGAGI. The CDR3 has 14 residues. Trimming left V 3 bases short and J 3 bases short, with 11 bases between. CDR3 in amino acids: CASSYGGEYTEAFF. In DNA, the CDR3 is TGTGCCAGCAGTTATGGGGGGGAATACACTGAAGCTTTCTTT.

This sequence joins TRBV9 and TRBJ1-5; the D gene is possibly TRBD1 (6 bases). With 3 bases removed from V and 5 bases from J, the gap between germline ends came to 12 bases. This CDR3 contains 14 residues. Germline V gene lookup returns CDR1 SGDLS and CDR2 YYNGEE. The CDR3 DNA reads TGTGCCAGCAGCGAGGGGACATACGATCAGCCCCAGCATTTT. The encoded protein is CASSEGTYDQPQHF.

The chain couples TRBV4-1 to TRBJ1-2, with D hard to call. The V and J ends lost 3 bases and 6 bases respectively, with 20 bases between them. CDR3 length: 16 amino acids. CDR1 and CDR2 from the germline V gene are MGHRA and YSYEKL. CDR3 sequence (DNA): TGCGCCAGCAGCCAGCTTGGGTCAGCTGGGTTCGATGGCTACACCTTC. Residues: CASSQLGSAGFDGYTF.

The chain uses TRBV19 and TRBJ1-5; D is perhaps TRBD1 (5 bases). Germline-derived CDR1 and CDR2 are LNHDA and SQIVND (reference sequence). Trimming pared 0 bases from V and 2 bases from J, leaving 8 bases between. The CDR3 has 15 amino acids. Written as DNA, the CDR3 is TGTGCCAGTAGTATAGATCGAGGGGGCAATCAGCCCCAGCATTTT. This gives the protein CASSIDRGGNQPQHF.

The rearrangement uses TRBV6-5 and TRBJ1-1; TRBD1 might be the D (5 bases). V was cut by 0 bases and J by 4 bases, with 12 bases left in between. The CDR3 contains 15 residues. The germline V gene encodes CDR1 MNHEY and CDR2 SVGAGI. CDR3 nucleotide sequence: TGTGCCAGCAGTTACTCGCAGGGTGGGACCACTGAAGCTTTCTTT. Translation: CASSYSQGGTTEAFF.

This clone was seen a few times. The chain has TRBV29-1 and TRBJ2-3; the D gene is possibly TRBD1 (6 bases). The CDR3 consists of 15 residues. Deletions cut 7 bases from V and 4 bases from J, with 21 bases between. The germline V gene encodes CDR1 SQVTM and CDR2 ANQGSEA. As DNA, the CDR3 is TGCAGCGCCGGGGACGGGACAAGGGTCCCAGATACGCAGTATTTT. Protein: CSAGDGTRVPDTQYF.

This clone was found a few times. This chain joins TRBV19 and TRBJ1-4; the D gene is possibly TRBD1 (5 bases). Germline CDR1 reads LNHDA; CDR2 reads SQIVND (reference sequence). This CDR3 comprises 15 residues. Trimming took 5 bases from V and 3 from J, leaving 13 bases between them. CDR3 coding DNA: TGTGCCAGTAGTCCCGGGGGAACCTCTAATGAAAAACTGTTTTTT. The encoded protein is CASSPGGTSNEKLFF.

This clone has just a few counts. The chain carries TRBV5-6 and TRBJ2-3; D is uncertain. V was clipped by 3 bases and J by 1 base, with 12 bases between them. Germline loops: CDR1 SGHDT, CDR2 YYEEEE. The CDR3 loop spans 15 amino acids. The CDR3 nucleotides read TGTGCCAGCAGCTCAGGTCCCCTAGGCACAGATACGCAGTATTTT. This sequence encodes CASSSGPLGTDTQYF.